The 15 T cell receptor beta chains listed next were all sequenced from one sample in a study of T cells in Graves' hyperthyroidism and ophthalmopathy. Authors of the study amplified TCR beta CDR3 regions from RNA transcripts. HTBI primers were the set used in a first-round RT-PCR of the TCR CDR3. One entry per CDR3 protein results from TCRdb running MiXCR on the multiplex PCR reads. Of some 98,000 distinct CDR3 sequences in the sample, around 37% are singletons; the top ten hold approximately 10%. Source material: peripheral blood or thyroid tissue (not recorded which). Receptors were obtained from a woman between 25 and 40 years old with Graves' hyperthyroidism.

At least ten counts were recorded for this clonotype. This sequence joins TRBV19 and TRBJ1-6, with D possibly matching TRBD1 (5 bases). Germline V CDR1 and CDR2: LNHDA, SQIVND (reference sequence). V dropped 9 bases and J dropped 8 bases, with 14 bases sitting between them. The CDR3 extends over 13 amino acids. The CDR3 bases are TGTGCCAGCGGGACGAACGGTGATTCACCCCTCCACTTT. Translating gives CASGTNGDSPLHF.

The V and J genes are TRBV2 and TRBJ1-2; TRBD1 matches 8 bases. Germline CDR1 is SNHLY and CDR2 is FYNNEI. This CDR3 is built from 15 residues. V lost 7 bases to trimming and J lost 0 bases; unmatched junction nucleotides: 7. The CDR3 here is CASNTGGYANYGYTF. CDR3 sequence (DNA): TGTGCCAGCAACACAGGGGGGTATGCTAACTATGGCTACACCTTC.

This clonotype is termed medium-sized. The chain joins TRBV20-1 to TRBJ1-6, with D perhaps TRBD1 (6 bases). The length of the CDR3 is 13 residues. The germline V gene has CDR1 DFQATT and CDR2 SNEGSKA (reference sequence). Trimming left V 6 bases short and J 10 bases short, with 16 bases between. This CDR3 reads CSANTGRGSPLHF. The CDR3 nucleotides are TGCAGTGCAAACACAGGGAGGGGCTCACCCCTCCACTTT.

Worth noting for this clonotype: A junction boundary mismatches the germline segment, possibly from a read error. The chain recombines TRBV12-5 with TRBJ1-1; D might be TRBD1 (6 bases). The CDR3 loop spans 13 amino acids. Per the germline V gene, CDR1 is LGHNT and CDR2 is FRNRAP. The CDR3 spells CTSGLETGTEALF. The CDR3 nucleotides are TGTACTAGTGGTTTGGAGACAGGCACTGAAGCTCTCTTT.

The chain has TRBV7-2 and TRBJ2-7; TRBD2 is a possible D gene (7 bases). V was shortened by 5 bases and J by 0 bases, with 8 bases between the two germline ends. Germline V gene data show CDR1 as SGHTA and CDR2 as FQGNSA. CDR3 length: 13 residues. This CDR3 is CASSAGASYEQYF. The CDR3 bases are TGTGCCAGCAGCGCGGGGGCCTCCTACGAGCAGTACTTC.

The chain couples TRBV7-9 to TRBJ2-5, with no clear D. The CDR3 spans 14 residues. The ends were cut back, 1 base at V and 5 bases at J, with 11 bases in the middle. Germline V CDR1 and CDR2: SEHNR, FQNEAQ (reference sequence). The CDR3, as DNA: TGTGCCAGCAGCTTAGTCGCCCCCTACGAGACCCAGTACTTC. This codes for CASSLVAPYETQYF. Full variable domain (outside the CDR3, taken from reference TRBV7-9 and TRBJ2-5): DTGVSQNPRHKITKRGQNVTFRCDPISEHNRLYWYRQTLGQGPEFLTYFQNEAQLEKSRLLSDRFSAERPKGSFSTLEIQRTEQGDSAMYLCASSLVAPYETQYFGPGTRLLVL.

This clonotype turned up a few times. The V gene is TRBV5-1, the J gene TRBJ2-5; 10 bases map to TRBD1. CDR3 length: 16 amino acids. J was trimmed by 3 bases and V by 4 bases; bases with no gene match: 9. Germline CDR1 and CDR2: SGHRS and YFSETQ. DNA for the CDR3: TGCGCCAGCAGCGTGGGACAGGGGATCGAAGAAGAGACCCAGTACTTC. This sequence encodes CASSVGQGIEEETQYF.

Here the CDR3 reads CASSWTTGGSSYEQYF. The CDR3 DNA is TGCGCCAGCAGCTGGACCACAGGGGGTTCATCCTACGAGCAGTACTTC. The rearrangement joins TRBV5-1 to TRBJ2-7; TRBD1 agrees at 8 bases. CDR3 length: 16 amino acids. Germline CDR1 and CDR2: SGHRS and YFSETQ. The V and J ends lost 3 bases and 1 base, in that order; junction bases with no gene match: 9.

The sample holds a few counts of this clonotype. Possible read error: a much larger clone is one base away. The J gene is TRBJ2-2, the V gene TRBV5-1; D might be TRBD2 (5 bases). Germline V gene data show CDR1 as SGHRS and CDR2 as YFSETQ. Trimming took 2 bases from V and 4 from J, leaving 12 bases between them. The CDR3 is 15 residues long. The CDR3 region has the DNA TGCGCCAGCAGCTTAGGGAGAAAGAGCACCGGGGAGCTGTTTTTT. Protein: CASSLGRKSTGELFF.

This clonotype has a count of ten or more. The chain combines TRBV20-1 with TRBJ1-1; D might be TRBD1 (5 bases). The CDR3 spans 15 residues. Germline CDR1 reads DFQATT; CDR2 reads SNEGSKA (reference sequence). V lost 1 base to trimming and J lost 1 base, with 13 bases between them. CDR3 coding DNA: TGCAGTGCTAGAGTGGTAGGGGATGGGAACACTGAAGCTTTCTTT. Its protein is CSARVVGDGNTEAFF.

On this clonotype itself: A much more abundant neighbour one base away suggests this may be a read error. The J gene is TRBJ2-3, the V gene TRBV7-3, with a tentative D call TRBD1 (5 bases). The end of the DNA aligns better with TRBJ1-5, so the J call may be wrong. Per germline, CDR1 SGHTA and CDR2 FQGTGA. The CDR3 contains 14 residues. CDR3 coding DNA: TGTGCCGGAAAAACCGGGACTAGCACAGATACGCAGCATTTT. Protein product: CAGKTGTSTDTQHF.

The chain links TRBV7-9 to TRBJ1-2; 7 bases are a match to TRBD1. The CDR3 is 14 amino acids. In germline, CDR1 is SEHNR, CDR2 FQNEAQ (reference sequence). V was clipped by 5 bases and J by 6 bases; unmatched bases: 9. The CDR3 sequence: CASSPGGPSDGYTF. The CDR3 coding sequence is TGTGCCAGCAGCCCAGGGGGACCCAGTGATGGCTACACCTTC.

This clonotype occurred many times. This chain connects TRBV7-3 to TRBJ1-6, with TRBD1 identical over 7 bases. The germline V gene has CDR1 SGHTA and CDR2 FQGTGA. The J segment lost 3 bases and the V segment lost 6 bases, leaving 8 bases of the junction unmatched. CDR3 length: 16 residues. The CDR3 is CASSLRGDSYNSPLHF. The CDR3 DNA reads TGTGCCAGCAGTTTGAGGGGGGACAGCTATAATTCACCCCTCCACTTT.

The chain combines TRBV10-2 with TRBJ1-1; perhaps TRBD1 as D (6 bases). The ends were cut back, 6 bases at V and 1 base at J, with 18 bases in the middle. Per germline, CDR1 WSHSY and CDR2 SAAADI. The CDR3 is 16 amino acids. The CDR3 is CASSPSPLGGNTEAFF. CDR3 bases: TGCGCCAGCAGCCCATCCCCCTTAGGGGGGAACACTGAAGCTTTCTTT.

The rearrangement links TRBV7-9 to TRBJ2-7; D call uncertain. CDR3 length equals 14 residues. V lost 4 bases to trimming and J lost 2 bases, with 12 bases between them. CDR1 SEHNR and CDR2 FQNEAQ come from the germline V gene (reference sequence). This chain's CDR3 is CASSSPTGTYEQYF. For the CDR3, the DNA is TGTGCCAGCAGCTCCCCGACGGGCACCTACGAGCAGTACTTC.